This T cell receptor (beta chain) was captured in a study of blood T cell repertoires in COVID-19. Study context: Material from acute and convalescent COVID-19 was sourced from the United States, Italy and Spain.

CDR1 and CDR2 (germline): SNHLY, FYNNEI. V shed 8 bases and J shed 3 bases, with 22 bases lying between them. The CDR3 spans 16 residues. Everyone who took part was roughly 18 to 89 years old, and they came from 24 US areas. The sample holds a few counts of this clone. In the original processing: Amplification with reference gene primers provided the estimates of nucleated cell counts. Only in-frame clones appear in the TCRdb table, and some are missing; sequencing was by immunoSEQ multiplex PCR. The DNA gave D and trimming, while V, J and clone size come from that table. The data contain some 200,000 clones, roughly four fifths of them seen just once; the ten biggest clones take up roughly 12%.

V gene TRBV2 combines with J gene TRBJ1-2; D is perhaps TRBD1 (5 bases). The source material was PBMCs or T cells enriched from blood (not recorded which). This TCR derives from a middle-aged man who had recovered from COVID-19. CDR3 DNA sequence: TGTGCCAGCGGAAAGGCTTACACGATAGGGGACTATGGCTACACCTTC. This translates into CASGKAYTIGDYGYTF.